The 16 T cell receptor beta chains listed next were all sequenced from one sample in a study of cytomegalovirus exposure and HLA in healthy donors. Clones were read by immunoSEQ multiplex PCR, and TCRdb kept only the in-frame ones, dropping some. The sample includes about 200,000 clones, just over 85% of them seen just once. The specimen sequenced was PBMCs. Source of these receptors: a woman between 18 and 29 years old in good health and CMV-seronegative.

The chain uses TRBV5-6 and TRBJ2-1; D is ambiguous. The germline gives CDR1 SGHDT, CDR2 YYEEEE. Deletions cut 3 bases from V and 4 bases from J, with 8 bases between. This CDR3 has 13 amino acids. CDR3 residues: CASSYRSYNEQFF. The CDR3 DNA is TGTGCCAGCAGCTATCGCAGTTACAATGAGCAGTTCTTC.

The chain employs TRBV29-1 and TRBJ2-7; perhaps TRBD2 as D (7 bases). The V end lost 4 bases, the J end lost 2 bases, and 24 bases lay between the germline ends. The CDR3 loop spans 17 amino acids. The V gene's germline CDR1 is SQVTM and CDR2 ANQGSEA. CDR3 DNA sequence: TGCAGCGTTGCCCGGCCTATGGGAGGGGGACCAACCTACGAGCAGTACTTC. As protein: CSVARPMGGGPTYEQYF.

This clone is a singleton in its sample. The chain links TRBV27 to TRBJ2-7; 13 nucleotides agree with TRBD2. The CDR3 is 17 residues long. After removal of 2 bases from V and 5 bases from J, the junction contained 9 bases not matched to a gene. CDR1 MNHEY and CDR2 SMNVEV come from the germline V gene (reference sequence). The CDR3 DNA is TGTGCCAGCAGTTTAGTCCCCGGACTAGCGGGAGTCAACGAGCAGTACTTC. As protein: CASSLVPGLAGVNEQYF.

This chain joins TRBV7-2 and TRBJ2-1; 8 bases are shared with TRBD2. The V and J ends lost 5 bases and 8 bases, in that order; junction bases with no gene match: 8. CDR1 and CDR2 (germline): SGHTA, FQGNSA. This CDR3 has 14 amino acids. CDR3 sequence: CASSPRAGVYEQFF. The CDR3 DNA reads TGTGCCAGCAGCCCGAGAGCGGGAGTGTATGAGCAGTTCTTC. Based on the CDR3 plus reference TRBV7-2 and TRBJ2-1, the full variable domain is GAGVSQSPSNKVTEKGKDVELRCDPISGHTALYWYRQSLGQGLEFLIYFQGNSAPDKSGLPSDRFSAERTGGSVSTLTIQRTQQEDSAVYLCASSPRAGVYEQFFGPGTRLTVL.

The CDR3, as DNA: TGTGCCAGCAGCCGTACTAGCGAGGCCTACGAGCAGTACTTC. Translated, it gives CASSRTSEAYEQYF. J is TRBJ2-7 and V is TRBV7-2, with 7 bases identical to TRBD2. The CDR3 totals 14 residues. Germline CDR1 reads SGHTA; CDR2 reads FQGNSA. V dropped 5 bases and J dropped 2; count of bases not matched to a gene: 6.

V and J are TRBV13 and TRBJ2-2; D is undetermined. V shed 5 bases and J shed 1 base, with 11 bases lying between them. The CDR3 loop spans 15 amino acids. From germline, CDR1 is PRHDT and CDR2 FYEKMQ (reference sequence). CDR3 residues: CASSPLTGNTGELFF. The CDR3 nucleotides are TGTGCCAGCAGCCCACTGACTGGGAACACCGGGGAGCTGTTTTTT.

V usage is TRBV2 and J usage is TRBJ1-4; D is perhaps TRBD1 (5 bases). This CDR3 comprises 13 residues. V was clipped by 6 bases and J by 4 bases, with 9 bases between them. CDR1 is SNHLY and CDR2 is FYNNEI in the germline V gene. CDR3 loop: CASRGALNEKLFF. Written as DNA, the CDR3 is TGTGCCAGCAGAGGGGCGCTTAATGAAAAACTGTTTTTT.

The CDR3 DNA reads TGTGCCAGCAGATGGACAGGGAGCTATGGCTACACCTTC. Translating it yields CASRWTGSYGYTF. This sequence joins TRBV27 and TRBJ1-2, with 8 positions matching TRBD1. After removal of 6 bases from V and 4 bases from J, the junction contained 4 bases not matched to a gene. Germline V gene lookup returns CDR1 MNHEY and CDR2 SMNVEV (reference sequence). The length of the CDR3 is 13 residues.

The rearrangement links TRBV29-1 to TRBJ2-2; D ambiguous. Germline V gives CDR1 SQVTM, CDR2 ANQGSEA. V dropped 8 bases and J dropped 5 bases, with 9 bases sitting between them. The CDR3 is 11 amino acids. Here the CDR3 reads CSFAHTGELFF. CDR3 coding DNA: TGCAGCTTTGCCCATACCGGGGAGCTGTTTTTT.

This CDR3 is CASSSTGLGPNEKLFF. The CDR3 DNA sequence: TGTGCCAGCAGCTCGACAGGGTTGGGGCCGAATGAAAAACTGTTTTTT. V and J are TRBV5-4 and TRBJ1-4, with 7 bases aligning to TRBD1. CDR1 is SGHNT, CDR2 YYREEE, per germline (reference sequence). The CDR3 consists of 16 residues. The ends lost 3 bases at V and 5 bases at J; junction bases unmatched: 10.

This chain links TRBV4-3 with TRBJ2-2, with TRBD2 as a possible D gene (6 bases). V was trimmed by 0 bases and J by 5 bases, leaving 13 bases between them. Germline V gene sequence: CDR1 LGHNA, CDR2 YSLEER. The CDR3 length is 16 residues. The CDR3, as DNA: TGCGCCAGCAGCCAAGAATCTTGGGGGACTACCGGGGAGCTGTTTTTT. This codes for CASSQESWGTTGELFF.

The chain combines TRBV7-6 with TRBJ2-2, with 8 bases fitting TRBD1. V trimming: 3 bases; J trimming: 1 base; junction bases outside the gene matches: 1. The CDR3 length is 15 residues. In germline, CDR1 is SGHVS, CDR2 FNYEAQ. The CDR3 coding sequence is TGTGCCAGCAGCTTCGGGACAGGGAACACCGGGGAGCTGTTTTTT. Protein product: CASSFGTGNTGELFF.

The chain uses TRBV5-1 and TRBJ2-5, with a tentative D call TRBD2 (6 bases). Looked up from germline, CDR1 is SGHRS and CDR2 is YFSETQ. There are 15 residues in the CDR3. V was shortened by 0 bases and J by 4 bases, with 13 bases between the two germline ends. CDR3 DNA sequence: TGCGCCAGCAGCTTGGCCACTAGCCAGGGAGAGACCCAGTACTTC. The encoded protein is CASSLATSQGETQYF.

The J gene is TRBJ2-1, the V gene TRBV2; TRBD2 matches at 12 bases. CDR3 length equals 18 residues. Germline V CDR1 and CDR2: SNHLY, FYNNEI. The V gene end was trimmed by 1 base and the J gene end by 0 bases; junction bases not matched to a gene: 4. The CDR3 here is CASSEGTSGIPSYNEQFF. Written as DNA, the CDR3 is TGTGCCAGCAGTGAAGGGACTAGCGGGATCCCCTCCTACAATGAGCAGTTCTTC.

The chain uses TRBV28 and TRBJ1-5, with 7 nucleotides matching TRBD1. CDR1 and CDR2 (germline): MDHEN, SYDVKM. The CDR3 covers 15 residues. The V gene end was trimmed by 6 bases and the J gene end by 4 bases; junction bases not matched to a gene: 9. The CDR3 protein is CASRMYRGGNQPQHF. DNA for the CDR3: TGTGCCAGCAGAATGTACAGGGGTGGAAATCAGCCCCAGCATTTT.

This clone appeared a single time. The V gene is TRBV13, the J gene TRBJ1-3; D ambiguous. This CDR3 is built from 15 residues. V was pared by 0 bases and J by 2 bases, with 8 bases between. CDR1 is PRHDT and CDR2 is FYEKMQ in the germline V gene (reference sequence). The DNA for the CDR3 is TGTGCCAGCAGCTTAGGCAGAGGGACTGGAAACACCATATATTTT. This gives the protein CASSLGRGTGNTIYF.